This T cell receptor (beta chain) emerged from a study of cytomegalovirus exposure and HLA in healthy donors. This CDR3 region has 15 residues. V lost 1 base and J lost 5, with 12 bases in between. Germline lookup yields CDR1 LGHNT and CDR2 FRNRAP. Libraries were prepared by immunoSEQ multiplex PCR; TCRdb keeps only in-frame clonotypes and omits some of them. The sample contains roughly 190,000 clones, 86% of which appear only once. Separate from the roughly 720-subject first cohort, the roughly 130-subject validation cohort was the one that the donors belonged to. This TCR was recovered from a young woman in good health and CMV-seronegative. The sample taken for sequencing was PBMCs. The chain couples TRBV12-5 to TRBJ1-5, with D perhaps matching TRBD1 (5 bases). The CDR3 spells CASGLGGLVDQPQHF. CDR3 bases: TGTGCTAGTGGTTTGGGGGGACTAGTTGATCAGCCCCAGCATTTT.